Listed below are T cell receptor beta chains from one sample, sequenced in a study of T-cell reconstitution after alpha-beta-depleted transplantation in children. Each CDR3 protein is one row after TCRdb ran MiXCR on the PCR reads. The table records about 250,000 distinct CDR3 sequences, 20% to 30% of them present only once. Material: PBMCs, mostly from graft donor cells, obtained 360 days after TCRalphabeta/CD19-depleted stem cell transplant. The receptors were gathered from a female patient aged 2-10 years who had a stem cell transplant for congenital amegakaryocytic thrombocytopenia, so the T cells may come from the graft donor. Each CDR3 is given with its conserved first and last residue. A D gene is named only where the DNA matches it firmly. Part of the rows lack a size; the others show once, few, many or a class for expanded clones.

d_call j_call v_call clone_size cdr3_nt cdr3_aa
TRBD1 TRBJ2-1 TRBV11-1 NA TGTGCCAGCAGCTCCCCCATCCGGACAGGGGAAACCCTCTACAATGAGCAGTTCTTC CASSSPIRTGETLYNEQFF
NA TRBJ1-5 TRBV6-5 few TGTGCCAGCAGTTGGACAGGCAATCAGCCCCAGCATTTT CASSWTGNQPQHF
TRBD2 TRBJ2-3 TRBV29-1 few TGCAGCCCAAAGGCGGGACTAGCGGGAGGGCCGGGCACAGATACGCAGTATTTT CSPKAGLAGGPGTDTQYF
NA TRBJ1-5 TRBV20-1 NA TGCAGTGCTAAGAGAGAAATCAATCAGCCCCAGCATTTT CSAKREINQPQHF
TRBD2 TRBJ2-1 TRBV7-2 NA TGTGCCAGCAGCAATCTAGCGGGAGGGTTCAATGAGCAGTTCTTC CASSNLAGGFNEQFF
NA TRBJ1-1 TRBV28 NA TGTGCCAGCAGTAAGCAGGGGCGGGGAGCTTTCTTT CASSKQGRGAFF
TRBD1 TRBJ1-6 TRBV4-2 few TGTGCCAGCAGCCCGGGACAGCTAGCAAATTCACCCCTCCACTTT CASSPGQLANSPLHF
TRBD1 TRBJ2-6 TRBV29-1 NA TGCAGCGTAGCGAACAGGGGAGCTGGGGCCAACGTCCTGACTTTC CSVANRGAGANVLTF
TRBD2 TRBJ2-7 TRBV20-1 many TGCAGTGCTAGAACTAGCGGGGGGGCATACGAGCAGTACTTC CSARTSGGAYEQYF
NA TRBJ1-4 TRBV4-1 NA TGCGTCAGCAGCCAAGCCAGGGGTGAAAAACTGTTTTTT CVSSQARGEKLFF
NA TRBJ1-6 TRBV10-3 NA TGTGCCATCAGTGAGCCAATCCGGGCTCCTAATTCACCCCTCCACTTT CAISEPIRAPNSPLHF
NA TRBJ1-4 TRBV5-6 few TGTGCCAGCAGCCGTTGGGCAGTGTTAAATGAAAAACTGTTTTTT CASSRWAVLNEKLFF
NA TRBJ2-3 TRBV20-1 few TGCAGTGCTAGAGATACCGCGAGCACAGATACGCAGTATTTT CSARDTASTDTQYF
NA TRBJ2-5 TRBV10-3 NA TGTGCCACCGAGGGGGGGCCGTCACAAGAGACCCAGTACTTC CATEGGPSQETQYF
NA TRBJ2-1 TRBV7-3 few TGTGCCAGCAGCCGGCGGGGACCTATCTACAATGAGCAGTTCTTC CASSRRGPIYNEQFF
NA TRBJ2-1 TRBV15 few TGTGCCACCAGCACCGGTGGCAGCTCCTACAATGAGCAGTTCTTC CATSTGGSSYNEQFF
TRBD2 TRBJ2-5 TRBV20-1 few TGCAGTGCTAGGGCCAGCGGGACGGAGACCCAGTACTTC CSARASGTETQYF
TRBD1 TRBJ2-7 TRBV20-1 NA TGCAGTGCCGAGGCCGGGACAGCCAAAAGCTCCTACGAGCAGTACTTC CSAEAGTAKSSYEQYF
NA TRBJ2-6 TRBV7-3 NA TGTGCCAGCAGCCCACGGGGGACTTCCACTGGGGCCAACGTCCTGACTTTC CASSPRGTSTGANVLTF
NA TRBJ2-5 TRBV20-1 NA TGCAGCGGACTTGGGGGGCAAGAGACCCAGTACTTC CSGLGGQETQYF
NA TRBJ2-7 TRBV7-9 NA TGTGCCAGCAGCTTCGGTTCCCACGAGCAGTACTTC CASSFGSHEQYF
NA TRBJ1-5 TRBV4-1 NA TGCGCCAGCAGCCAGACAAATAGCAATCAGCCCCAGCATTTT CASSQTNSNQPQHF
TRBD1 TRBJ2-7 TRBV30 NA TGTGCCTGGAGTATAACAGGGGGCCTACTCGAGCAGTACTTC CAWSITGGLLEQYF
TRBD1 TRBJ2-4 TRBV20-1 NA TGCAGTGCTAGAGAGCTGACAGGGTTCGGCATTCAGTACTTC CSARELTGFGIQYF
NA TRBJ2-3 TRBV20-1 NA TGCAGTACATGGAGGCTGGGGGAGACAGATACGCAGTATTTT CSTWRLGETDTQYF
NA TRBJ1-1 TRBV20-1 NA TGCAGTGCTAGAGTGGGGGGGACGGGCACTGAAGCTTTCTTT CSARVGGTGTEAFF
TRBD2 TRBJ2-3 TRBV3-1 NA TGTGCCAGCAGCCACAGCGGGAGTCGCGCAGATACGCAGTATTTT CASSHSGSRADTQYF
NA TRBJ1-1 TRBV4-1 few TGCGCCAGCAGCCACGGAATAGGCCTCGGGACTGAAGCTTTCTTT CASSHGIGLGTEAFF
NA TRBJ2-6 TRBV10-3 few TGTGCCACGACAAGCCAGGTGTCTGGGGCCAACGTCCTGACTTTC CATTSQVSGANVLTF
NA TRBJ2-5 TRBV4-3 few TGCGCCAGCAGCTCCCAATCTAAGTGGGCGGAGACCCAGTACTTC CASSSQSKWAETQYF
NA TRBJ1-2 TRBV29-1 NA TGCAGCGTTGGGGCCGGCTATGGCTACACCTTC CSVGAGYGYTF
NA TRBJ1-4 TRBV6-5 few TGTGCCAGCAGTTACCCTACTAAGGCGACAACTAATGAAAAACTGTTTTTT CASSYPTKATTNEKLFF
NA TRBJ1-1 TRBV20-1 NA TGCAGTGCTATGACGGGGGCGGACACTGAAGCTTTCTTT CSAMTGADTEAFF
TRBD2 TRBJ2-7 TRBV7-2 NA TGTGCCAGCAGCCCGGGACTAGCGGGAGGCGAGCAGTACTTC CASSPGLAGGEQYF
NA TRBJ1-1 TRBV12-3/TRBV12-4 NA TGTGCCAGCAGTTTAGCGACTACTAACACTGAAGCTTTCTTT CASSLATTNTEAFF
TRBD2 TRBJ2-3 TRBV18 NA TGTGCCAGCTCACGGACTAGCGGGAGTTTTGGAGATACGCAGTATTTT CASSRTSGSFGDTQYF
TRBD1 TRBJ1-1 TRBV6-5 NA TGTGCCAGCAGTTACACGACAGGGACGGGAGACACTGAAGCTTTCTTT CASSYTTGTGDTEAFF
TRBD1 TRBJ2-7 TRBV6-1 few TGTGCCAGCAGTGAAAGGGACAGGGGCTACGAGCAGTACTTC CASSERDRGYEQYF
NA TRBJ2-2 TRBV7-3 few TGTGCCAGCAGCTTAAGCGGGCGAAGCACCGGGGAGCTGTTTTTT CASSLSGRSTGELFF
TRBD1 TRBJ1-2 TRBV7-2 NA TGTGCCAGCAGCCCGCGAACAGGGGGCGTCGATGGCTACACCTTC CASSPRTGGVDGYTF
TRBD2 TRBJ2-3 TRBV4-3 NA TGCGCCAGCAGCCGGAGAATTAGCGGGAGCACAGATACGCAGTATTTT CASSRRISGSTDTQYF
TRBD1 TRBJ1-2 TRBV12-3/TRBV12-4 few TGTGCCAGCAGTCCCGACAGGGGGCTAGTTGGCTACACCTTC CASSPDRGLVGYTF
NA TRBJ1-5 TRBV2 NA TGTGCCAGCAGTGATTACAATCAGCCCCAGCATTTT CASSDYNQPQHF
NA TRBJ2-7 TRBV10-3 NA TGTGCCATCAGTGATCTCGTGGGGGGACACGAGCAGTACTTC CAISDLVGGHEQYF
TRBD2 TRBJ2-3 TRBV27 NA TGTGCCAGCAGTCCCGGAGCGGGGGGTAGCACAGATACGCAGTATTTT CASSPGAGGSTDTQYF
TRBD1 TRBJ2-7 TRBV15 few TGTGCCACCAGCAGGGGACAGCATTCTTACGAGCAGTACTTC CATSRGQHSYEQYF
TRBD1 TRBJ2-3 TRBV29-1 many TGCAGCGCCTCGAGGGACAGTAGCACAGATACGCAGTATTTT CSASRDSSTDTQYF
TRBD1 TRBJ2-7 TRBV3-1 NA TGTGCCAGCAGCCAAAGGGGGACAGGGTTTTCCCACGAGCAGTACTTC CASSQRGTGFSHEQYF
NA TRBJ2-7 TRBV7-8 NA TGTGCCAGCAGCTTAGTACGAGACCTTAGAAACAGCGCAGGGGGGGAGCAGTACTTC CASSLVRDLRNSAGGEQYF
TRBD2 TRBJ2-5 TRBV4-1 many TGCGCCAGCAGCCAACTAGCGGGAGAAGAGACCCAGTACTTC CASSQLAGEETQYF
NA TRBJ1-4 TRBV12-3/TRBV12-4 few TGTGCCAGCAGTCGGACAGTTACATATGAAAAACTGTTTTTT CASSRTVTYEKLFF